These 26 T cell receptor beta chains were sequenced from one sample in a study of cytomegalovirus exposure and HLA in healthy donors. The PCR had 60 Vbeta and 13 Jbeta primers. TCRdb's table, derived via immunoSEQ multiplex PCR, lists solely in-frame clones and lacks some. The sample consists of some 160,000 clones, 75% to 80% of them appearing once. The sequencing input was PBMCs. The receptors here all came from a woman in her thirties or forties in good health and CMV-seronegative.

This clone was seen a few times. V and J are TRBV4-2 and TRBJ1-1, with a weak D call TRBD1 (6 bases). Germline loops: CDR1 LGHNA, CDR2 YNFKEQ. Trimming stripped 3 bases from V and 7 bases from J, with 12 bases between. The CDR3 is 13 amino acids. The CDR3 protein is CASSQDGQFEAFF. The CDR3 nucleotides are TGTGCCAGCAGCCAGGACGGACAGTTTGAAGCTTTCTTT.

With respect to this clone: Other DNA sequences in this specimen translate into the identical CDR3. CDR3 sequence (DNA): TGTGCCAGCTCACCAGACAGTTCTGGGGCCAACGTCCTGACTTTC. Translating it yields CASSPDSSGANVLTF. V usage is TRBV18 and J usage is TRBJ2-6; D is perhaps TRBD1 (5 bases). V was clipped by 2 bases and J by 1 base, with 6 bases between them. This CDR3 region has 15 residues. Germline loops: CDR1 KGHSH, CDR2 LQKENI.

The chain recombines TRBV7-2 with TRBJ2-1; TRBD2 might be the D (7 bases). V was cut by 1 base and J by 11 bases, with 15 bases left in between. In germline, CDR1 is SGHTA, CDR2 FQGNSA. This CDR3 contains 14 residues. The CDR3 sequence is CASSLEGGSAKQFF. The CDR3 DNA follows: TGTGCCAGCAGCTTAGAGGGGGGGTCGGCAAAGCAGTTCTTC.

The chain couples TRBV9 to TRBJ1-4, with D perhaps TRBD1 (5 bases). Germline V gene data show CDR1 as SGDLS and CDR2 as YYNGEE. V dropped 2 bases and J dropped 0 bases, with 8 bases sitting between them. The CDR3 has 15 amino acids. In DNA form, the CDR3 reads TGTGCCAGCAGCGTGACAGCCACAACTAATGAAAAACTGTTTTTT. Translated, it gives CASSVTATTNEKLFF.

The table lists this clone with a few counts. The chain has TRBV29-1 and TRBJ2-7, with 12 bases that match TRBD1. This CDR3 spans 14 amino acids. Germline V gene sequence: CDR1 SQVTM, CDR2 ANQGSEA. After removal of 1 base from V and 9 bases from J, the junction contained 7 bases not matched to a gene. The CDR3 nucleotides are TGCAGCGTTGAAGGAGGGACAGGGGGCTTGGGGCAGTACTTC. It translates to CSVEGGTGGLGQYF.

The chain joins TRBV7-3 to TRBJ2-3, with 10 bases matching TRBD2. The germline V gene has CDR1 SGHTA and CDR2 FQGTGA. This CDR3 has 14 amino acids. Trimming at V came to 1 base and at J to 8 bases, leaving 3 bases not matched to a gene. CDR3 in amino acids: CASSLSSGGSTQYF. The CDR3 DNA sequence: TGTGCCAGCAGCTTAAGTAGCGGGGGGAGTACGCAGTATTTT.

In its sample, this clone was seen a few times. A read error may account for a junction end that differs from germline. J is TRBJ2-3 and V is TRBV4-1; 11 positions agree with TRBD2. This CDR3 region has 14 residues. Germline CDR1 is MGHRA and CDR2 is YSYEKL. This CDR3 reads CASRGLAETDTQYF. The CDR3 coding sequence is TGTGCCAGCAGGGGACTAGCGGAAACAGATACGCAGTATTTT.

This chain uses TRBV18 with TRBJ2-6; 8 bases are a match to TRBD1. V gave up 4 bases and J gave up 1 base; unmatched junction bases: 3. This CDR3 region has 16 residues. Germline V gives CDR1 KGHSH, CDR2 LQKENI. For the CDR3, the DNA is TGTGCCAGCTCACGGACAGGGTCTTCTGGGGCCAACGTCCTGACTTTC. Its translation: CASSRTGSSGANVLTF.

The chain uses TRBV20-1 and TRBJ1-6; 7 positions match TRBD1. Germline lookup yields CDR1 DFQATT and CDR2 SNEGSKA (reference sequence). The CDR3 has 11 amino acids. DNA for the CDR3: TGCATTACAGGGGACGGTTCACCCCTCCACTTT. Amino acid sequence: CITGDGSPLHF.

The gene calls are TRBV29-1 and TRBJ2-1, with D perhaps matching TRBD1 (6 bases). Germline V CDR1 and CDR2: SQVTM, ANQGSEA. V was trimmed by 6 bases and J by 0 bases, leaving 12 bases between them. This CDR3 comprises 14 residues. The CDR3 sequence: CSVRGGSSYNEQFF. CDR3 bases: TGCAGCGTCCGAGGGGGTAGCTCCTACAATGAGCAGTTCTTC.

The V gene is TRBV7-6, the J gene TRBJ1-4, with TRBD1 matching 9 bases. CDR3 length: 17 residues. With 1 base clipped from V and 7 bases from J, the junction kept 10 bases outside the gene matches. CDR1 and CDR2 from the germline V gene are SGHVS and FNYEAQ. The CDR3 here is CASSLGRQQGAGEKLFF. CDR3 DNA: TGTGCCAGCAGCTTAGGGCGACAACAGGGGGCGGGTGAAAAACTGTTTTTT.

V gene TRBV21-1 combines with J gene TRBJ1-6; whether TRBD1, the table's D call, matches the DNA was not checked. TRBV21-1 is a pseudogene segment. The CDR3 contains 15 residues. The CDR3 region is CASDEQGIYNSPLHF. The CDR3, as DNA: TGTGCCAGCGATGAACAGGGGATCTATAATTCACCCCTCCACTTT.

This chain uses TRBV5-5 with TRBJ2-3; no definite D call. Germline V gives CDR1 SGHKS, CDR2 YYEKEE (reference sequence). This CDR3 spans 15 amino acids. Trimming stripped 4 bases from V and 1 base from J, with 13 bases between. The CDR3 reads CASSIGALGTDTQYF. In nucleotides, the CDR3 is TGTGCCAGCAGCATAGGAGCCCTGGGCACAGATACGCAGTATTTT.

Written as DNA, the CDR3 is TGCGCCAGCAGCCAACCCACGGTCGGTACTGAAGCTTTCTTT. Protein sequence: CASSQPTVGTEAFF. The chain combines TRBV4-1 with TRBJ1-1, with no clear D. With 2 bases removed from V and 5 bases from J, the gap between germline ends came to 12 bases. The CDR3 loop spans 14 amino acids. The germline gives CDR1 MGHRA, CDR2 YSYEKL.

The chain employs TRBV7-2 and TRBJ2-3; 14 positions match TRBD2. Losses at the gene ends were 4 bases for V and 6 bases for J; bases not matched to a gene: 6. This CDR3 contains 16 residues. Per the germline V gene, CDR1 is SGHTA and CDR2 is FQGNSA. In DNA, the CDR3 is TGTGCCAGCAGCTCAGGGACTAGCGGGGGCTGGGATACGCAGTATTTT. This encodes CASSSGTSGGWDTQYF.

In this sample, this clone turned up once. The chain has TRBV6-4 and TRBJ2-5; 9 bases line up with TRBD2. CDR1 is MRHNA and CDR2 is SNTAGT in the germline V gene. The CDR3 covers 16 residues. V gave up 2 bases and J gave up 5 bases; unmatched junction bases: 9. DNA of the CDR3: TGTGCCAGCAGTGACCCATTGACTAGCGGTGCGGAGACCCAGTACTTC. Its protein is CASSDPLTSGAETQYF.

This rearrangement joins TRBV28 to TRBJ2-2, with TRBD2 matching 7 bases. CDR3 length: 12 amino acids. The V segment lost 8 bases and the J segment 7 bases; nucleotides outside the gene matches: 4. Germline assignment: CDR1 MDHEN and CDR2 SYDVKM. The CDR3 here is CASGGGVGELFF. The CDR3 DNA reads as TGTGCCAGCGGGGGGGGAGTCGGGGAGCTGTTTTTT.

The rearrangement joins TRBV11-1 to TRBJ2-6, with D hard to call. With 5 bases removed from V and 0 bases from J, the gap between germline ends came to 8 bases. The CDR3 length is 15 residues. CDR1 is SGHAT, CDR2 FQDESV, per germline (reference sequence). Here the CDR3 DNA reads TGTGCCAGCAGCCAACACAACTCTGGGGCCAACGTCCTGACTTTC. Its protein is CASSQHNSGANVLTF.

The chain recombines TRBV5-1 with TRBJ1-2, with TRBD1 identical over 9 bases. The germline CDR1 and CDR2 sequences are SGHRS and YFSETQ. After removal of 4 bases from V and 4 bases from J, the junction contained 5 bases not matched to a gene. The CDR3 is made up of 14 amino acids. The CDR3 spells CASSPGQGSYGYTF. The CDR3 DNA follows: TGCGCCAGCAGCCCGGGACAGGGAAGCTATGGCTACACCTTC.

This clone showed up just once. The V call is TRBV10-1, the J call TRBJ2-5, with 7 bases lining up with TRBD1. Germline V CDR1 and CDR2: WNHNN, SYGVQD (reference sequence). V was clipped by 9 bases and J by 2 bases; unmatched bases: 9. The CDR3 loop spans 14 amino acids. In DNA, the CDR3 is TGCGCCAGTTCCCGGGACAGACTACAAGAGACCCAGTACTTC. This gives the protein CASSRDRLQETQYF.

The V call is TRBV6-5, the J call TRBJ1-4, with 9 bases aligning to TRBD1. The CDR3 loop spans 13 amino acids. Germline CDR1 MNHEY, CDR2 SVGAGI. J lost 7 bases, V lost 8 bases, and 5 bases had no gene match. The CDR3: CASGQGLGEKLFF. In DNA, the CDR3 is TGTGCCAGCGGACAGGGGTTGGGTGAAAAACTGTTTTTT.

The chain is built from TRBV5-4 and TRBJ2-3, with 9 bases lining up with TRBD2. V shed 3 bases, J shed 7 bases, and the junction held 18 bases outside the gene matches. Germline CDR1 SGHNT, CDR2 YYREEE (reference sequence). The CDR3 extends over 18 amino acids. CDR3 sequence (DNA): TGTGCCAGCAGCTACGCAGCCGTCCGTCTAGCGGGGAGCTATACGCAGTATTTT. Translating it yields CASSYAAVRLAGSYTQYF.

The J gene is TRBJ2-3, the V gene TRBV9; TRBD2 might be the D (7 bases). Germline CDR1 and CDR2: SGDLS and YYNGEE. V lost 0 bases and J 2 bases, leaving 16 bases between the germline ends. This CDR3 region has 17 residues. The CDR3 region is CASSVGSLRGLTDTQYF. CDR3 bases: TGTGCCAGCAGCGTAGGGTCGTTGCGGGGGCTCACAGATACGCAGTATTTT. Supplemented by reference TRBV9 and TRBJ2-3, the full variable domain reads DSGVTQTPKHLITATGQRVTLRCSPRSGDLSVYWYQQSLDQGLQFLIQYYNGEERAKGNILERFSAQQFPDLHSELNLSSLELGDSALYFCASSVGSLRGLTDTQYFGPGTRLTVL.

The chain uses TRBV7-2 and TRBJ2-7, with D perhaps TRBD1 (6 bases). The germline V gene encodes CDR1 SGHTA and CDR2 FQGNSA. V was pared by 5 bases and J by 11 bases, with 28 bases between. The CDR3 is 16 residues long. The CDR3 DNA follows: TGTGCCAGCAGCGATACCGGGACAAACTATCTCAAGGGGAAGTACTTC. It yields the protein CASSDTGTNYLKGKYF.

The chain recombines TRBV6-4 with TRBJ2-1; 11 bases fit TRBD2. The CDR3 extends over 16 amino acids. The J segment lost 2 bases and the V segment lost 6 bases, leaving 6 bases of the junction unmatched. The germline V gene has CDR1 MRHNA and CDR2 SNTAGT. In nucleotides, the CDR3 is TGTGCCAGCAGCCCCACGACTAGCGGGGCCTACAATGAGCAGTTCTTC. Amino acid sequence: CASSPTTSGAYNEQFF.

This chain connects TRBV2 to TRBJ2-2; 12 bases are a match to TRBD1. V was clipped by 11 bases and J by 6 bases; unmatched bases: 7. Germline lookup yields CDR1 SNHLY and CDR2 FYNNEI. The CDR3 spans 14 residues. CDR3 coding DNA: TGTGCCTGGAAGGGACAGGGGGCGTCCGGGGAGCTGTTTTTT. Translated, it gives CAWKGQGASGELFF.